The 27 T cell receptor beta chains below all came from one sample that was sequenced in a study of identifying expanded T cells in peripheral blood. Sequenced by immunoSEQ multiplex PCR; TCRdb stores in-frame clones only, minus some. The sample lists approximately 97,000 clones, around 88% occurring once. The sequencing sample was made of blood. These receptor sequences come from a person aged 18-69 years in good health.

This chain links TRBV6-1 with TRBJ2-5; D ambiguous. The CDR3 is 13 amino acids. Germline CDR1 is MNHNS and CDR2 is SASEGT. Trimming removed 2 bases at V and 3 bases at J, with 7 bases between. DNA of the CDR3: TGTGCCAGCAGTGAAAATCTAGAAGAGACCCAGTACTTC. This encodes CASSENLEETQYF.

This chain joins TRBV6-1 and TRBJ1-2; 7 bases match TRBD1. Per germline, CDR1 MNHNS and CDR2 SASEGT. V dropped 7 bases and J dropped 2; count of bases not matched to a gene: 10. The length of the CDR3 is 15 residues. CDR3 in DNA: TGTGCCAGCACCGCCAGGGAAGGGGGCAACTATGGCTACACCTTC. As protein: CASTAREGGNYGYTF.

The V and J genes are TRBV7-2 and TRBJ1-5, with TRBD1 matching 7 bases. After removal of 5 bases from V and 7 bases from J, the junction contained 8 bases not matched to a gene. The germline V gene has CDR1 SGHTA and CDR2 FQGNSA. The CDR3 is 14 amino acids. In DNA, the CDR3 is TGTGCCAGCAGCCCAGGACAGGCGTTACAGCCCCAGCATTTT. This encodes CASSPGQALQPQHF. Combining the CDR3 with reference TRBV7-2 and TRBJ1-5 gives the whole variable domain GAGVSQSPSNKVTEKGKDVELRCDPISGHTALYWYRQSLGQGLEFLIYFQGNSAPDKSGLPSDRFSAERTGGSVSTLTIQRTQQEDSAVYLCASSPGQALQPQHFGDGTRLSIL.

This clone came up many times. The CDR3 sequence is CSVHGYSETQYF. The CDR3 DNA is TGCAGCGTTCACGGCTACTCGGAGACCCAGTACTTC. This chain links TRBV29-1 with TRBJ2-5; D unresolved. V gave up 5 bases and J gave up 5 bases, with 12 bases separating them. Germline lookup yields CDR1 SQVTM and CDR2 ANQGSEA. This CDR3 spans 12 amino acids.

The chain joins TRBV5-4 to TRBJ2-1, with 12 nucleotides matching TRBD2. V shed 1 base and J 9 bases; nucleotides not matched to a gene: 5. From germline, CDR1 is SGHNT and CDR2 YYREEE (reference sequence). The CDR3 has 15 residues. The CDR3 region has the DNA TGTGCCAGCAGCTTGAGACTAGCGGGAGAGGGTGAGCAGTTCTTC. The encoded protein is CASSLRLAGEGEQFF.

The chain uses TRBV5-8 and TRBJ1-3; D is undetermined. The CDR3 is 14 residues long. The germline V gene has CDR1 SGHTS and CDR2 YDEGEE. Trimming shortened V by 6 bases and J by 0 bases, and 10 bases separated the two germline ends. For the CDR3, the DNA is TGTGCCAGCAACGGCCGGTACTCTGGAAACACCATATATTTT. It is translated as CASNGRYSGNTIYF. The variable domain in full, with the rest retrieved from reference TRBV5-8 and TRBJ1-3, is EAGVTQSPTHLIKTRGQQATLRCSPISGHTSVYWYQQALGLGLQFLLWYDEGEERNRGNFPPRFSGRQFPNYSSELNVNALELEDSALYLCASNGRYSGNTIYFGEGSWLTVV.

This rearrangement joins TRBV4-3 to TRBJ2-6; D might be TRBD2 (5 bases). Trimming left V 1 base short and J 4 bases short, with 11 bases between. The germline gives CDR1 LGHNA, CDR2 YSLEER. This CDR3 is built from 16 residues. The CDR3 is CASSQGFGVGANVLTF. Here the CDR3 DNA reads TGCGCCAGCAGCCAAGGGTTCGGGGTAGGGGCCAACGTCCTGACTTTC.

This sequence joins TRBV9 and TRBJ1-3; tentative D call: TRBD1 (5 bases). The CDR3 has 16 amino acids. The V gene lost 0 bases and the J gene lost 4 bases, with 14 bases spanning the gap. Germline lookup yields CDR1 SGDLS and CDR2 YYNGEE. CDR3: CASSVGQRQGGNTIYF. The CDR3 DNA reads TGTGCCAGCAGCGTAGGTCAGCGGCAGGGAGGAAACACCATATATTTT. The variable domain in full, with the rest retrieved from reference TRBV9 and TRBJ1-3, is DSGVTQTPKHLITATGQRVTLRCSPRSGDLSVYWYQQSLDQGLQFLIQYYNGEERAKGNILERFSAQQFPDLHSELNLSSLELGDSALYFCASSVGQRQGGNTIYFGEGSWLTVV.

The rearrangement uses TRBV19 and TRBJ1-5; TRBD1 is a possible D gene (5 bases). Germline lookup yields CDR1 LNHDA and CDR2 SQIVND (reference sequence). Trimming cost V 4 bases and J 3 bases, with 13 bases left between them. The CDR3 runs to 15 residues. This chain's CDR3 is CASSTPQTVNQPQHF. CDR3 sequence (DNA): TGTGCCAGTAGTACCCCCCAGACAGTCAATCAGCCCCAGCATTTT.

This clone came up a few times. The chain combines TRBV7-9 with TRBJ1-2; TRBD1 might be the D (6 bases). CDR3 length equals 13 residues. Per the germline V gene, CDR1 is SEHNR and CDR2 is FQNEAQ (reference sequence). Trimming stripped 5 bases from V and 7 bases from J, with 14 bases between. This CDR3 is CASSPSGGSGYTF. The DNA of the CDR3 is TGTGCCAGCAGCCCCTCGGGGGGCTCTGGCTACACCTTC.

The chain is built from TRBV2 and TRBJ1-2; TRBD1 matches at 8 bases. There are 13 residues in the CDR3. Germline-derived CDR1 and CDR2 are SNHLY and FYNNEI. V lost 6 bases and J lost 7; bases outside the gene matches: 7. The CDR3 DNA reads as TGTGCCAGCAGGGGGGACAGGATGATTGGCTACACCTTC. Translated, it gives CASRGDRMIGYTF.

In this sample, this clone turned up once. The V call is TRBV7-7, the J call TRBJ2-2, with 10 positions matching TRBD2. Germline V gene data show CDR1 as SSHAT and CDR2 as FNYEAQ (reference sequence). CDR3 size: 17 residues. The junction had 3 bases not matched to a gene; V was cut back by 0 bases and J by 2 bases. The CDR3 nucleotides are TGTGCCAGCAGCTTAGCCCTAGCGGGAGTCAACACCGGGGAGCTGTTTTTT. Amino acid sequence: CASSLALAGVNTGELFF.

The rearrangement links TRBV11-2 to TRBJ1-2, with 7 nucleotides matching TRBD1. This CDR3 is built from 16 residues. Germline CDR1 reads SGHAT; CDR2 reads FQNNGV. Losses at the gene ends were 2 bases for V and 4 bases for J; bases not matched to a gene: 10. The CDR3 here is CASSLSGTARGYGYTF. CDR3 DNA: TGTGCCAGCAGCTTATCAGGGACAGCCCGGGGCTATGGCTACACCTTC.

The chain is built from TRBV7-2 and TRBJ2-2; D is undetermined. Trimming took 1 base from V and 0 from J, leaving 3 bases between them. Per germline, CDR1 SGHTA and CDR2 FQGNSA. The CDR3 is made up of 14 amino acids. The CDR3 nucleotides read TGTGCCAGCAGCTTAGACTCGAACACCGGGGAGCTGTTTTTT. Protein sequence: CASSLDSNTGELFF. Looking up the rest from reference TRBV7-2 and TRBJ2-2 gives the full variable domain: GAGVSQSPSNKVTEKGKDVELRCDPISGHTALYWYRQSLGQGLEFLIYFQGNSAPDKSGLPSDRFSAERTGGSVSTLTIQRTQQEDSAVYLCASSLDSNTGELFFGEGSRLTVL.

Comment on this clone: The germline gene is not matched at one end of the junction; a read error may be the cause. The gene calls are TRBV11-2 and TRBJ2-3; D might be TRBD1 (5 bases). The germline V gene has CDR1 SGHAT and CDR2 FQNNGV. The CDR3 sequence is 12 residues long. The CDR3 coding sequence is TGTGCCAGCAGTTTAGGGGCGAATACGCAGTATTTT. Its translation is CASSLGANTQYF.

This clone was seen only a few times. The chain employs TRBV2 and TRBJ2-1, with TRBD2 matching 10 bases. CDR3 length: 13 amino acids. Losses at the gene ends were 4 bases for V and 11 bases for J; bases not matched to a gene: 5. Germline V gene sequence: CDR1 SNHLY, CDR2 FYNNEI. The CDR3 loop is CASSVQREGKQFF. DNA for the CDR3: TGTGCCAGCAGTGTACAGCGGGAGGGTAAGCAGTTCTTC.

The gene calls are TRBV6-5 and TRBJ1-3, with D unresolved. The CDR3 runs 15 residues. CDR1 is MNHEY and CDR2 is SVGAGI in the germline V gene. V lost 4 bases and J 0 bases, leaving 10 bases between the germline ends. The CDR3 region is CASSSQGVSGNTIYF. CDR3 nucleotides: TGTGCCAGCAGTTCACAAGGCGTCTCTGGAAACACCATATATTTT.

This rearrangement joins TRBV19 to TRBJ2-7; D is unclear. CDR3 length: 14 residues. The germline CDR1 and CDR2 sequences are LNHDA and SQIVND (reference sequence). V was trimmed by 5 bases and J by 0 bases, leaving 11 bases between them. CDR3 in DNA: TGTGCCAGTAGTTCGGGTCAGATCTCCTACGAGCAGTACTTC. Residues: CASSSGQISYEQYF. Filled out from reference TRBV19 and TRBJ2-7, the complete variable domain reads DGGITQSPKYLFRKEGQNVTLSCEQNLNHDAMYWYRQDPGQGLRLIYYSQIVNDFQKGDIAEGYSVSREKKESFPLTVTSAQKNPTAFYLCASSSGQISYEQYFGPGTRLTVT.

This chain joins TRBV11-2 and TRBJ2-7; TRBD2 might be the D (6 bases). CDR3 length equals 13 residues. Trimming left V 4 bases short and J 10 bases short, with 17 bases between. Germline loops: CDR1 SGHAT, CDR2 FQNNGV. The CDR3 DNA sequence: TGTGCCAGCAGCTCATCCGTCGGGCGGGATCAGTACTTC. It translates to CASSSSVGRDQYF.

CDR3 in DNA: TGCGCCAGCAAGAGGGGTTGGGCTGGAAACACCATATATTTT. This codes for CASKRGWAGNTIYF. V and J are TRBV4-1 and TRBJ1-3; a weak D match, TRBD1 (5 bases). V was cut by 7 bases and J by 2 bases, with 12 bases left in between. The germline gives CDR1 MGHRA, CDR2 YSYEKL. CDR3 length: 14 residues.

A remark on this clone: A read error may produce the germline difference seen at one junction end. V gene TRBV19 combines with J gene TRBJ1-1; D remains ambiguous. The CDR3 covers 12 residues. Germline V lookup: CDR1 LNHDA, CDR2 SQIVND (reference sequence). CDR3 loop: CASSLEGGMLLF. The CDR3 nucleotides are TGTGCCAGTAGTTTAGAGGGAGGCATGCTTCTCTTT.

This chain uses TRBV5-4 with TRBJ1-1; D is uncertain. Germline V gene lookup returns CDR1 SGHNT and CDR2 YYREEE (reference sequence). This CDR3 is built from 15 residues. Trimming took off 0 bases at V and 4 bases at J, with 13 bases between the two ends. CDR3 in DNA: TGTGCCAGCAGCTTGGCCTGGACTGGTAGCACTGAAGCTTTCTTT. It yields the protein CASSLAWTGSTEAFF.

The chain has TRBV7-2 and TRBJ1-1; D gene uncertain. Trimming removed 3 bases from V and 0 bases from J, with 5 bases in between. The V gene's germline CDR1 is SGHTA and CDR2 FQGNSA. This CDR3 region has 13 residues. In DNA form, the CDR3 reads TGTGCCAGCAGCTTTAATCTGAACACTGAAGCTTTCTTT. Amino acids: CASSFNLNTEAFF.

This chain connects TRBV11-3 to TRBJ2-3; D perhaps matches TRBD1 (5 bases). In germline, CDR1 is SGHNT, CDR2 YENEEA. The CDR3 runs 16 residues. Trimming took 1 base from V and 0 from J, leaving 11 bases between them. For the CDR3, the DNA is TGTGCCAGCAGCTTAGGCCCAGGGTCTAGCACAGATACGCAGTATTTT. This sequence encodes CASSLGPGSSTDTQYF.

The chain uses TRBV5-5 and TRBJ1-2; TRBD1 is a possible D gene (6 bases). CDR1 and CDR2 from the germline V gene are SGHKS and YYEKEE (reference sequence). With 3 bases removed from V and 4 bases from J, the gap between germline ends came to 13 bases. There are 14 residues in the CDR3. DNA of the CDR3: TGTGCCAGCAGCTGGGGCGGGGGCAGCTATGGCTACACCTTC. Residues: CASSWGGGSYGYTF.

Concerning this clone: A read error may produce the germline difference seen at one junction end. This chain connects TRBV5-5 to TRBJ1-3; 7 nucleotides line up with TRBD1. Germline V gene sequence: CDR1 SGHKS, CDR2 YYEKEE (reference sequence). The CDR3 consists of 14 residues. CDR3 sequence reads: CASSLGQGGITIYF. Written as DNA, the CDR3 is TGTGCCAGCAGCTTGGGACAGGGCGGAATCACCATATATTTT.

V and J are TRBV10-1 and TRBJ2-7; D is possibly TRBD2 (6 bases). The V end was cut by 5 bases, the J end by 5 bases, with 22 bases between. Germline V gene data show CDR1 as WNHNN and CDR2 as SYGVQD (reference sequence). This CDR3 has 16 residues. The CDR3 region is CASSPNSGGSPNEQYF. The CDR3 coding sequence is TGCGCCAGCAGTCCAAATTCTGGGGGGTCTCCTAACGAGCAGTACTTC.